This section outlines one T cell receptor beta chain sequence together with its context. Its cognate antigen is unknown. The CDR3 totals 13 residues. With 3 bases removed from V and 3 bases from J, the gap between germline ends came to 12 bases. CDR1 and CDR2 from the germline V gene are GTSNPN and SVGIG (reference sequence). Produced via immunoSEQ multiplex PCR; TCRdb's table is partial and in-frame only. The sample yields approximately 17,000 clones, about three quarters seen once. The data derive from a study of T cell responses to AZD1222 COVID-19 vaccine. Study-wide points: Baseline serology detected seropositivity in only six AZD1222 recipients.

The sequences come from peripheral blood, collected 28 days after the second AZD1222 dose. This sequence was found in an adult who received the AZD1222 COVID-19 vaccine. The V gene is TRBV30, the J gene TRBJ2-7, with D maybe TRBD1 (5 bases). The CDR3 nucleotides are TGTGCCTGGAGGGGGAAGGGGCACTACGAGCAGTACTTC. Its protein product is CAWRGKGHYEQYF.